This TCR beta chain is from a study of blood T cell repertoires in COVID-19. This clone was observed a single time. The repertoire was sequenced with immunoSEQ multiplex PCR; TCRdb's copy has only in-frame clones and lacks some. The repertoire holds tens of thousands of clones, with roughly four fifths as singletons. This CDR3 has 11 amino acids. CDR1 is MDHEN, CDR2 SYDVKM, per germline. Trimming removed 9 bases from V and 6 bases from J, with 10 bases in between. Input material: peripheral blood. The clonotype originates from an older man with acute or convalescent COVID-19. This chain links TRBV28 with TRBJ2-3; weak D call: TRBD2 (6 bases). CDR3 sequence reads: CASWGEDTQYF. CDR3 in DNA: TGTGCCAGTTGGGGGGAGGATACGCAGTATTTT.